This T cell receptor (beta chain) was observed in a study of vaccination effects on CD4 cells after COVID-19. Study-wide context: Post-vaccine specimens arrived a median 72 days past the second dose.

Viral peptide pools were used in the ViraFEST assay to expand antigen-specific CD4+ T cells, and sequencing came afterward. Subsequent to roughly 9 days of culture, CD4+ T cells were isolated. Participants were vaccinated with two doses of either the BNT162b2 or mRNA-1273 vaccine. Neither prior SARS-CoV-2 infection nor positive nucleocapsid antibodies were present in the vaccine recipients. Every well housed around 2.1 million PBMC, which grew in culture alongside about 11 IU/ml IL-2 and around 9.4 ug/ml peptides. TCRdb's copy holds only in-frame clones and misses some; the assay was immunoSEQ multiplex PCR. Here the sample spans about 22,000 clones, approximately 70% being singletons. Regarding this clone: The antigen is undetermined.

Per germline, CDR1 SGHAT and CDR2 FQNNGV. The CDR3 has 13 residues. Deletions cut 8 bases from V and 4 bases from J, with 11 bases between. Sample: CD4+ T cells from PBMCs cultured with HCoV-NL63 spike peptides, taken after COVID-19 vaccination. This chain joins TRBV11-2 and TRBJ2-2, with D tentatively TRBD2 (5 bases). This TCR was sampled from a human donor who received a COVID-19 vaccine. CDR3 loop: CASGLGLTGELFF. In nucleotides, the CDR3 is TGTGCCAGCGGGCTAGGACTCACCGGGGAGCTGTTTTTT.